This TCR beta chain was observed in a study of regulatory dendritic cells for organ transplantation. The study, taken as a whole, reports: Regulatory dendritic cells appeared to expand memory CD8+ clones less than mature ones.

This clone has more than one count but fewer than ten. The antigen remains unidentified. Sequencing was performed with immunoSEQ multiplex PCR; in TCRdb, only in-frame clones are kept and a portion is missing. The table has around 30,000 clones, around 84% seen once. The sample consisted of naive CD4+ T cells from blood. Subset here: CD45RA+ naive T cells. The clonotype comes from a human donor in good health.

CDR3 sequence reads: CASSRGQANTEAFF. CDR3 coding DNA: TGTGCCAGCTCACGGGGACAGGCGAACACTGAAGCTTTCTTT. The chain uses TRBV18 and TRBJ1-1; 8 bases agree with TRBD1. Trimming removed 4 bases from V and 1 base from J; junction bases left unmatched: 2. Germline lookup yields CDR1 KGHSH and CDR2 LQKENI. CDR3 length equals 14 residues.